This TCR beta chain was sequenced for a study of blood T cell repertoires in COVID-19. Germline loops: CDR1 SGHVS, CDR2 FNYEAQ. This CDR3 region has 17 residues. The trim removed 4 bases at V and 6 bases at J, leaving 10 bases unmatched. Per the authors' pipeline: It was from reference gene primer amplification that nucleated cell counts were estimated. The repertoire was sequenced with immunoSEQ multiplex PCR; TCRdb's copy has only in-frame clones and lacks some. V, J and clone size are taken as reported in that table, and D and trimming were inferred from the DNA itself. The sample records 220,000 or so clones, approximately 90% being singletons.

The sequence derives from a man aged 45-65 years who had been exposed to COVID-19. What was sequenced was PBMCs or T cells enriched from blood (not recorded which). The chain links TRBV7-6 to TRBJ2-3, with 13 bases identical to TRBD2. The CDR3 sequence is CASSSPVLAGGVDTQYF. The DNA for the CDR3 is TGTGCCAGCAGCTCCCCTGTACTAGCGGGGGGGGTGGATACGCAGTATTTT.